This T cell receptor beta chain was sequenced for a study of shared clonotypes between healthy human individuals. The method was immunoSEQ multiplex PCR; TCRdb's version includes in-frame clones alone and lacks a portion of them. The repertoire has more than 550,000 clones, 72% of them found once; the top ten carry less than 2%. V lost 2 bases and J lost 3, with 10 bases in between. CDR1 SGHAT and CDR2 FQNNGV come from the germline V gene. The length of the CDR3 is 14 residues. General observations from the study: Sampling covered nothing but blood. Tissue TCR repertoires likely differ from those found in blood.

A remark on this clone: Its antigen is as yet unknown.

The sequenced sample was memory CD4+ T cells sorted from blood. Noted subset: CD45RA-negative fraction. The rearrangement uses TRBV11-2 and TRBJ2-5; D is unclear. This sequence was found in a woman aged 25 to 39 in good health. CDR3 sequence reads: CASSLSAFEETQYF. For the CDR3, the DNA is TGTGCCAGCAGCTTATCAGCGTTTGAAGAGACCCAGTACTTC.